This passage covers 18 T cell receptor beta chains from one sample sequenced in a study of long-term antiretroviral therapy in people with HIV. An immunoSEQ assay, version v3.0, was performed at survey level. Clones were read by immunoSEQ multiplex PCR, and TCRdb kept only the in-frame ones, dropping some. The sample includes tens of thousands of clones, roughly 94% of them seen just once. The sample was unsorted PBMCs, taken 4.1 years after starting antiretroviral therapy. The receptors derive from a woman aged 50 to 65 with HIV.

V is TRBV29-1 and J is TRBJ2-7; 8 nucleotides agree with TRBD1. Trimming cost V 6 bases and J 1 base; bases outside gene matches: 8. CDR3 length: 14 residues. The germline CDR1 and CDR2 sequences are SQVTM and ANQGSEA. CDR3 in DNA: TGCAGCGTGGGGCCCGGGACAGGTTCCTACGAGCAGTACTTC. Its protein product is CSVGPGTGSYEQYF.

J is TRBJ2-1 and V is TRBV5-1; no firm D call. With 3 bases removed from V and 5 bases from J, the gap between germline ends came to 9 bases. Germline V lookup: CDR1 SGHRS, CDR2 YFSETQ. The CDR3 spans 13 residues. The CDR3 DNA reads as TGCGCCAGCAGCTCTGTAGGCCACAATGAGCAGTTCTTC. Translation: CASSSVGHNEQFF.

The rearrangement joins TRBV7-8 to TRBJ2-3; D gene unclear. The germline CDR1 and CDR2 sequences are SGHVS and FQNEAQ. Trimming took off 4 bases at V and 2 bases at J, with 19 bases between the two ends. The CDR3 is made up of 17 amino acids. The CDR3 DNA follows: TGTGCCAGCAGCTCCGACCTAGGTGGAACCTTCACAGATACGCAGTATTTT. It specifies CASSSDLGGTFTDTQYF.

J is TRBJ1-5 and V is TRBV6-1; D may be TRBD1 (5 bases). The V end was cut by 6 bases, the J end by 2 bases, with 8 bases between. The germline V gene has CDR1 MNHNS and CDR2 SASEGT. The CDR3 runs 13 residues. CDR3 region: CASSTQGNQPQHF. The CDR3 coding sequence is TGTGCCAGCAGCACACAGGGCAATCAGCCCCAGCATTTT.

This chain connects TRBV29-1 to TRBJ2-2; maybe TRBD2 (5 bases). With 4 bases removed from V and 0 bases from J, the gap between germline ends came to 15 bases. The CDR3 is 16 residues long. CDR1 is SQVTM, CDR2 ANQGSEA, per germline. The CDR3 nucleotides read TGCAGCGTTGGAAGGGAGAGGTCGTCGAACACCGGGGAGCTGTTTTTT. Translating gives CSVGRERSSNTGELFF.

The J gene is TRBJ1-2, the V gene TRBV18; 7 bases are a match to TRBD1. With 6 bases clipped from V and 2 bases from J, the junction kept 3 bases outside the gene matches. CDR1 KGHSH and CDR2 LQKENI come from the germline V gene. The CDR3 has 13 amino acids. The CDR3: CASSPRGNYGYTF. The CDR3, as DNA: TGTGCCAGCTCCCCCAGGGGGAACTATGGCTACACCTTC.

CDR3 residues: CASSLLEDTQYF. For the CDR3, the DNA is TGTGCCAGCAGCTTACTAGAGGATACGCAGTATTTT. This sequence joins TRBV7-9 and TRBJ2-3; D is undetermined. The ends were cut back, 2 bases at V and 6 bases at J, with 6 bases in the middle. Germline V gene data show CDR1 as SEHNR and CDR2 as FQNEAQ (reference sequence). The CDR3 spans 12 residues.

This sequence joins TRBV18 and TRBJ1-5; D is perhaps TRBD1 (5 bases). The germline gives CDR1 KGHSH, CDR2 LQKENI. The V and J ends lost 7 bases and 4 bases respectively, with 11 bases between them. The CDR3 has 13 amino acids. This CDR3 is CASLQEGNQPQHF. The CDR3 bases are TGTGCCAGCTTACAAGAGGGGAATCAGCCCCAGCATTTT.

The chain has TRBV9 and TRBJ1-5, with 9 bases lining up with TRBD1. This CDR3 has 15 residues. V shed 4 bases, J shed 4 bases, and the junction held 6 bases outside the gene matches. The germline gives CDR1 SGDLS, CDR2 YYNGEE. CDR3 region: CASSYGTGRNQPQHF. The CDR3 bases are TGTGCCAGCAGCTACGGGACAGGGAGAAATCAGCCCCAGCATTTT.

J is TRBJ1-2 and V is TRBV10-3, with D unclear. Germline CDR1 and CDR2: ENHRY and SYGVKD. This CDR3 has 13 amino acids. Trimming cost V 2 bases and J 2 bases, with 6 bases left between them. CDR3 amino acids: CAISETANYGYTF. CDR3 nucleotide sequence: TGTGCCATCAGTGAGACAGCCAACTATGGCTACACCTTC.

The rearrangement uses TRBV12-5 and TRBJ2-4, with TRBD1 identical over 7 bases. This CDR3 contains 17 residues. Germline V gives CDR1 LGHNT, CDR2 FRNRAP. The ends lost 3 bases at V and 0 bases at J; junction bases unmatched: 8. The CDR3 DNA is TGTGCTAGTGGTTTAGATCGGACAGGTCTAGCCAAAAACATTCAGTACTTC. Translating it yields CASGLDRTGLAKNIQYF.

This chain connects TRBV7-6 to TRBJ1-5, with D uncertain. CDR1 and CDR2 from the germline V gene are SGHVS and FNYEAQ. Trimming stripped 1 base from V and 2 bases from J, with 3 bases between. CDR3 length: 13 amino acids. CDR3 in DNA: TGTGCCAGCAGCTTAGGTCGCAATCAGCCCCAGCATTTT. Amino acid sequence: CASSLGRNQPQHF.

This chain joins TRBV5-4 and TRBJ2-5; a weak D match, TRBD1 (6 bases). This CDR3 comprises 13 residues. V lost 4 bases and J lost 2, with 9 bases in between. CDR1 and CDR2 from the germline V gene are SGHNT and YYREEE (reference sequence). In DNA, the CDR3 is TGTGCCAGCAGCCTTGGACAGCAAGAGACCCAGTACTTC. This gives the protein CASSLGQQETQYF.

The rearrangement links TRBV9 to TRBJ2-5, with 7 bases identical to TRBD2. The germline V gene encodes CDR1 SGDLS and CDR2 YYNGEE. V trimming: 3 bases; J trimming: 2 bases; junction bases outside the gene matches: 10. The CDR3 covers 16 residues. CDR3 protein: CASSAPSSGLQETQYF. Written as DNA, the CDR3 is TGTGCCAGCAGCGCACCGTCTAGCGGCTTGCAAGAGACCCAGTACTTC. Looking up the rest from reference TRBV9 and TRBJ2-5 gives the full variable domain: DSGVTQTPKHLITATGQRVTLRCSPRSGDLSVYWYQQSLDQGLQFLIQYYNGEERAKGNILERFSAQQFPDLHSELNLSSLELGDSALYFCASSAPSSGLQETQYFGPGTRLLVL.

The chain is built from TRBV30 and TRBJ1-1; 8 positions match TRBD1. CDR3 length: 14 residues. The germline V gene encodes CDR1 GTSNPN and CDR2 SVGIG (reference sequence). V gave up 2 bases and J gave up 4 bases; unmatched junction bases: 6. The CDR3 coding sequence is TGTGCCTGGAGTTATGGACAGGGCGCCACTGAAGCTTTCTTT. Residues: CAWSYGQGATEAFF.

The J gene is TRBJ1-5, the V gene TRBV7-9; 7 nucleotides align to TRBD1. The CDR3 runs to 16 residues. From germline, CDR1 is SEHNR and CDR2 FQNEAQ (reference sequence). The ends lost 4 bases at V and 2 bases at J; junction bases unmatched: 8. The CDR3 DNA sequence: TGTGCCAGCAGCTCCGGACAGGCGACAGGCAATCAGCCCCAGCATTTT. Encoded protein: CASSSGQATGNQPQHF.

This clone has just one count. The J gene is TRBJ2-3, the V gene TRBV7-2; 8 bases align to TRBD2. This CDR3 contains 15 residues. From germline, CDR1 is SGHTA and CDR2 FQGNSA. V lost 2 bases and J lost 7; bases outside the gene matches: 8. The CDR3 DNA follows: TGTGCCAGCAGCTTAAGGTCTAGCGGGTCCTATACGCAGTATTTT. Protein sequence: CASSLRSSGSYTQYF.

The J gene is TRBJ1-1, the V gene TRBV6-6; no definite D call. This CDR3 spans 12 amino acids. Trimming cost V 4 bases and J 8 bases, with 11 bases left between them. CDR1 MNHNY and CDR2 SVGAGI come from the germline V gene (reference sequence). The CDR3 spells CASSFGSPEAFF. For the CDR3, the DNA is TGTGCCAGCAGTTTCGGCAGCCCGGAAGCTTTCTTT.